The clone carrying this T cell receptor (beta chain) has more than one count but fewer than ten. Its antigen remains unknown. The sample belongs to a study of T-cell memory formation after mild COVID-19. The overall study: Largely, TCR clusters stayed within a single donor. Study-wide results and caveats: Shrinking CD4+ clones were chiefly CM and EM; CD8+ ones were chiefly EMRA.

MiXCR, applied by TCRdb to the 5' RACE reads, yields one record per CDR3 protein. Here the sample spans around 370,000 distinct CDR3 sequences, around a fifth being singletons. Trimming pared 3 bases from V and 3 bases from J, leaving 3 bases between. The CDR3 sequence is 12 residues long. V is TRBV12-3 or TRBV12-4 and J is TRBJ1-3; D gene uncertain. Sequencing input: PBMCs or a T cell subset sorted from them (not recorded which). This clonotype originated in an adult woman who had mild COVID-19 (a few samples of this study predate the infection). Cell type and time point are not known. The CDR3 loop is CASSFYGNTIYF. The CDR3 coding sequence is TGTGCCAGCAGTTTTTATGGAAACACCATATATTTT.